One sample yielded the 26 T cell receptor beta chains listed below, sequenced in a study of OX40 agonist ivuxolimab in advanced cancers. Using immunoSEQ multiplex PCR, the repertoire was profiled, and TCRdb retains in-frame clones only, with some absent. This sample yields 85,000 to 100,000 clones, of which approximately 94% are seen a single time; approximately 0.2% belongs to the top ten. The sequencing used CD4+ or CD8+ T cells sorted from blood, collected in a trial of the OX40 agonist ivuxolimab. The receptors were gathered from an adult with an advanced solid tumor such as melanoma, head and neck, liver or kidney cancer.

The rearrangement joins TRBV5-1 to TRBJ1-1, with a tentative D call TRBD1 (6 bases). This CDR3 contains 14 residues. Trimming took off 3 bases at V and 0 bases at J, with 9 bases between the two ends. Germline CDR1 is SGHRS and CDR2 is YFSETQ. The CDR3 nucleotides are TGCGCCAGCAGCTCGACAGGTATGAACACTGAAGCTTTCTTT. Amino acids: CASSSTGMNTEAFF.

This clone was picked up one time. The rearrangement links TRBV27 to TRBJ1-6; D gene unclear. Trimming pared 3 bases from V and 5 bases from J, leaving 11 bases between. CDR1 is MNHEY, CDR2 SMNVEV, per germline (reference sequence). This CDR3 comprises 15 residues. Here the CDR3 reads CASSFAGSDNSPLHF. Written as DNA, the CDR3 is TGTGCCAGCAGTTTCGCGGGTTCCGATAATTCACCCCTCCACTTT.

The chain has TRBV4-2 and TRBJ1-1; 7 nucleotides line up with TRBD1. J gave up 6 bases and V 4 bases, and 11 bases lay outside the gene matches. The CDR3 sequence is 15 residues long. The germline V gene encodes CDR1 LGHNA and CDR2 YNFKEQ. CDR3 DNA sequence: TGTGCCAGCAGCCCCTTTACGGAGGGGGCGGCTGAAGCTTTCTTT. Translation: CASSPFTEGAAEAFF.

Regarding this clone: Other DNA sequences in this sample translate to the same CDR3. J is TRBJ2-2 and V is TRBV2; 7 bases are shared with TRBD1. The CDR3 has 15 amino acids. J was trimmed by 0 bases and V by 6 bases; bases with no gene match: 4. CDR1 SNHLY and CDR2 FYNNEI come from the germline V gene. The chain's CDR3 is CASRRQGANTGELFF. CDR3 nucleotide sequence: TGTGCCAGCAGAAGACAGGGTGCGAACACCGGGGAGCTGTTTTTT.

The J gene is TRBJ1-2, the V gene TRBV19; 8 nucleotides align to TRBD1. From germline, CDR1 is LNHDA and CDR2 SQIVND (reference sequence). The V and J ends lost 4 bases and 4 bases, in that order; junction bases with no gene match: 11. The CDR3 has 16 residues. The CDR3, as DNA: TGTGCCAGTAGTAGTGGACAGGGATGGAGTATCTATGGCTACACCTTC. It specifies CASSSGQGWSIYGYTF.

The rearrangement joins TRBV11-3 to TRBJ2-7; D possibly corresponds to TRBD2 (5 bases). The V end was cut by 4 bases, the J end by 5 bases, with 12 bases between. The CDR3 length is 13 residues. CDR1 SGHNT and CDR2 YENEEA come from the germline V gene. CDR3 DNA sequence: TGTGCCAGCAGCTACGGGGTGGGTAACGAGCAGTACTTC. This encodes CASSYGVGNEQYF.

This CDR3 is CSVLRDTSSSGANVLTF. CDR3 sequence (DNA): TGCAGCGTCCTACGTGACACGTCGAGCTCTGGGGCCAACGTCCTGACTTTC. V and J are TRBV29-1 and TRBJ2-6; D is uncertain. V was pared by 6 bases and J by 0 bases, with 18 bases between. This CDR3 region has 17 residues. CDR1 and CDR2 from the germline V gene are SQVTM and ANQGSEA. The variable domain in full, completed from reference TRBV29-1 and TRBJ2-6, reads SAVISQKPSRDICQRGTSLTIQCQVDSQVTMMFWYRQQPGQSLTLIATANQGSEATYESGFVIDKFPISRPNLTFSTLTVSNMSPEDSSIYLCSVLRDTSSSGANVLTFGAGSRLTVL.

This chain links TRBV7-2 with TRBJ2-5; 8 nucleotides match TRBD2. Germline V lookup: CDR1 SGHTA, CDR2 FQGNSA. J lost 5 bases, V lost 3 bases, and 8 bases had no gene match. This CDR3 is built from 15 residues. The CDR3 loop reads CASSFGRGAKETQYF. Written as DNA, the CDR3 is TGTGCCAGCAGCTTTGGGCGGGGGGCTAAGGAGACCCAGTACTTC.

The V and J genes are TRBV6-1 and TRBJ1-1, with 9 bases identical to TRBD1. The germline gives CDR1 MNHNS, CDR2 SASEGT. The V segment lost 3 bases and the J segment 13 bases; nucleotides outside the gene matches: 9. There are 13 residues in the CDR3. Here the CDR3 reads CASSDLPRQGGFF. The CDR3 DNA reads TGTGCCAGCAGTGATCTACCCCGACAGGGGGGTTTCTTT.

This chain links TRBV5-4 with TRBJ2-5; 8 bases agree with TRBD2. The CDR3 length is 13 residues. V lost 3 bases to trimming and J lost 3 bases; unmatched junction nucleotides: 1. CDR1 is SGHNT and CDR2 is YYREEE in the germline V gene (reference sequence). CDR3 residues: CASSSAGEETQYF. Here the CDR3 DNA reads TGTGCCAGCAGCTCAGCGGGGGAAGAGACCCAGTACTTC.

The genes are TRBV10-3 and TRBJ2-7; TRBD1 matches at 8 bases. V gave up 6 bases and J gave up 6 bases; unmatched junction bases: 10. Germline lookup yields CDR1 ENHRY and CDR2 SYGVKD. This CDR3 is built from 14 residues. The DNA of the CDR3 is TGTGCCATCAGCGTTGACAGGGGCATCTCCGAGCAGTACTTC. Translated: CAISVDRGISEQYF.

The chain recombines TRBV20-1 with TRBJ1-3; D ambiguous. The CDR3 is made up of 11 amino acids. Germline V lookup: CDR1 DFQATT, CDR2 SNEGSKA (reference sequence). The germline V and J ends were trimmed by 0 bases and 7 bases, with 4 bases remaining between them. The DNA of the CDR3 is TGCAGTGCTAGAGATCCGAACACCATATATTTT. Translation: CSARDPNTIYF.

The chain joins TRBV5-1 to TRBJ1-2; D remains ambiguous. The V end was cut by 4 bases, the J end by 3 bases, with 10 bases between. Germline values: CDR1 SGHRS, CDR2 YFSETQ. The CDR3 spans 13 residues. The CDR3 protein is CASSPDGHYGYTF. The CDR3 DNA reads TGCGCCAGCAGCCCGGACGGACACTATGGCTACACCTTC.

This chain joins TRBV7-2 and TRBJ1-2; 7 bases are shared with TRBD1. J was trimmed by 3 bases and V by 5 bases; bases with no gene match: 6. The CDR3 spans 14 residues. Germline CDR1 is SGHTA and CDR2 is FQGNSA. CDR3 nucleotide sequence: TGTGCCAGCAGCGTCACAGGGGCACACTATGGCTACACCTTC. Translated, it gives CASSVTGAHYGYTF.

This chain links TRBV27 with TRBJ2-3; D gene unclear. This CDR3 contains 14 residues. Germline V gene data show CDR1 as MNHEY and CDR2 as SMNVEV (reference sequence). Trimming left V 2 bases short and J 0 bases short, with 6 bases between. For the CDR3, the DNA is TGTGCCAGCAGTTTAGTGCTCAGCACAGATACGCAGTATTTT. Amino acid sequence: CASSLVLSTDTQYF.

The chain joins TRBV15 to TRBJ1-6; TRBD1 is a possible D gene (5 bases). This CDR3 comprises 16 residues. CDR1 is LNHNV, CDR2 YYDKDF, per germline (reference sequence). Trimming pared 0 bases from V and 9 bases from J, leaving 15 bases between. CDR3 in DNA: TGTGCCACCAGCAGAGACCCCACAGGTCTAGGTTCACCCCTCCACTTT. Its translation is CATSRDPTGLGSPLHF.

This clone was found once. This chain connects TRBV6-6 to TRBJ1-1; D remains unclear. The CDR3 extends over 13 amino acids. The V and J ends lost 6 bases and 4 bases respectively, with 12 bases between them. Looked up from germline, CDR1 is MNHNY and CDR2 is SVGAGI (reference sequence). CDR3 in DNA: TGTGCCAGCAGACTAGACATGCCCACTGAAGCTTTCTTT. Amino acids: CASRLDMPTEAFF.

Turning to this clone: Additional DNA sequences in this sample encode the identical CDR3. CDR3 sequence (DNA): TGTGCCAGCAGCCCGGGGGAGACCCAGTACTTC. This codes for CASSPGETQYF. V is TRBV7-9 and J is TRBJ2-5; D perhaps matches TRBD2 (5 bases). From germline, CDR1 is SEHNR and CDR2 FQNEAQ (reference sequence). This CDR3 is 11 amino acids long. Trimming removed 5 bases at V and 5 bases at J, with 6 bases between.

The chain links TRBV10-1 to TRBJ2-4; D is uncertain. CDR3 length: 14 amino acids. The germline V gene encodes CDR1 WNHNN and CDR2 SYGVQD (reference sequence). V lost 2 bases, J lost 1 base, and 6 bases lay in between. The CDR3 loop is CASSEAGAKNIQYF. DNA of the CDR3: TGCGCCAGCAGTGAGGCCGGGGCCAAAAACATTCAGTACTTC.

V is TRBV5-1 and J is TRBJ2-3; D is perhaps TRBD1 or TRBD2 (5 bases each). The CDR3 has 15 residues. Trimming removed 7 bases at V and 2 bases at J, with 17 bases between. The V gene's germline CDR1 is SGHRS and CDR2 YFSETQ. In DNA, the CDR3 is TGCGCCAGCTGTAAGAGGGGCCTTCCCACAGATACGCAGTATTTT. Protein: CASCKRGLPTDTQYF.

This rearrangement joins TRBV28 to TRBJ1-5, with TRBD1 matching 7 bases. The V gene's germline CDR1 is MDHEN and CDR2 SYDVKM. This CDR3 contains 14 residues. Trimming removed 8 bases from V and 6 bases from J; junction bases left unmatched: 10. The CDR3 protein is CASLSQGEGQPQHF. In DNA, the CDR3 is TGTGCCAGCCTCTCTCAGGGGGAGGGTCAGCCCCAGCATTTT.

The rearrangement uses TRBV7-9 and TRBJ1-6; 9 bases line up with TRBD1. The CDR3 is made up of 18 amino acids. CDR1 and CDR2 from the germline V gene are SEHNR and FQNEAQ (reference sequence). V was pared by 1 base and J by 8 bases, with 12 bases of the junction left unmatched. The CDR3, as DNA: TGTGCCAGCAGCTTAGGAAGCAAAGTAGGGACAGGGTATTCACCCCTCCACTTT. Translated, it gives CASSLGSKVGTGYSPLHF.

The gene calls are TRBV7-2 and TRBJ1-1; D might be TRBD1 (5 bases). The length of the CDR3 is 16 residues. V gave up 1 base and J gave up 1 base, with 13 bases separating them. Germline loops: CDR1 SGHTA, CDR2 FQGNSA. In DNA form, the CDR3 reads TGTGCCAGCAGCTTAGGTCTGTGGACACCGAACACTGAAGCTTTCTTT. Residues: CASSLGLWTPNTEAFF.

The chain carries TRBV28 and TRBJ1-5, with D tentatively TRBD1 (6 bases). The CDR3 has 14 amino acids. Germline loops: CDR1 MDHEN, CDR2 SYDVKM. The V end was cut by 8 bases, the J end by 5 bases, with 16 bases between. This CDR3 is CASSPGGAHQPQHF. The CDR3 DNA follows: TGTGCCAGCTCCCCGGGGGGGGCGCATCAGCCCCAGCATTTT.

This clone was seen a single time. The CDR3 nucleotides are TGCGCCAGCAGCCCGCGACAGGGGATCTATGGCTACACCTTC. Residues: CASSPRQGIYGYTF. The chain uses TRBV4-1 and TRBJ1-2; 8 bases are shared with TRBD1. The trim removed 4 bases at V and 4 bases at J, leaving 5 bases unmatched. Germline V gene lookup returns CDR1 MGHRA and CDR2 YSYEKL. CDR3 length: 14 amino acids.

This clone was detected a few times. The chain couples TRBV5-1 to TRBJ2-5, with TRBD1 as a possible D gene (6 bases). Germline CDR1 is SGHRS and CDR2 is YFSETQ. V gave up 3 bases and J gave up 4 bases, with 13 bases separating them. CDR3 length: 14 amino acids. For the CDR3, the DNA is TGCGCCAGCAGCTCGGGACAACCGGGAGAGACCCAGTACTTC. Translating it yields CASSSGQPGETQYF.